This entry describes one TCR beta chain. Its antigen remains unidentified. These data belong to a study of cytomegalovirus exposure and HLA in healthy donors. Germline V CDR1 and CDR2: SQVTM, ANQGSEA. V lost 4 bases, J lost 0 bases, and 15 bases lay in between. There are 15 residues in the CDR3. Vbeta (60) and Jbeta (13) primers were used in the PCR. TCRdb keeps only in-frame clones here, not all; method: immunoSEQ multiplex PCR. In total, the table holds fewer than 150,000 clones. Regarding the study as a whole: Per a prior analysis, the majority of TCR beta V segments were productive roughly 87% or roughly 30% of the time.

V is TRBV29-1 and J is TRBJ1-2; D is undetermined. Sequencing used PBMCs. This sequence originates from a man aged 35 to 55 in good health and CMV-seronegative. CDR3 DNA sequence: TGCAGCGTTGGAGTAGGCAGAGGATCTAACTATGGCTACACCTTC. This translates into CSVGVGRGSNYGYTF.